These 24 T cell receptor beta chains originate from one sample sequenced in a study of blood T cell repertoires in COVID-19. Only in-frame clones appear in the TCRdb table, and some are missing; sequencing was by immunoSEQ multiplex PCR. This repertoire shows about 73,000 clones, around 83% found once; its top ten account for more than 5%. Sequencing used peripheral blood. Receptor source: a woman aged 55-69 years with acute or convalescent COVID-19.

The chain employs TRBV5-1 and TRBJ1-2; 8 bases agree with TRBD1. The CDR3 length is 15 residues. Germline V gene lookup returns CDR1 SGHRS and CDR2 YFSETQ. V lost 1 base and J lost 5; bases outside the gene matches: 7. The CDR3 nucleotides are TGCGCCAGCAGCTTGCGGGCAGGGGGCATGTATGGCTACACCTTC. This encodes CASSLRAGGMYGYTF.

The chain combines TRBV14 with TRBJ1-2; 8 bases agree with TRBD1. This CDR3 is built from 15 residues. Per the germline V gene, CDR1 is SGHDN and CDR2 is FVKESK. Trimming took 1 base from V and 5 from J; bases not matched to a gene: 6. The CDR3 here is CASSQVDRGGYGYTF. CDR3 bases: TGTGCCAGCAGCCAAGTCGACAGGGGAGGGTATGGCTACACCTTC.

The J gene is TRBJ2-5, the V gene TRBV4-2; 15 bases are shared with TRBD2. The CDR3 totals 17 residues. V lost 1 base and J lost 6; bases outside the gene matches: 6. Per germline, CDR1 LGHNA and CDR2 YNFKEQ. In DNA form, the CDR3 reads TGTGCCAGCAGCCAAGTAGGACTAGCGGGGGGGCTTAAGACCCAGTACTTC. It translates to CASSQVGLAGGLKTQYF.

The chain employs TRBV6-5 and TRBJ2-3, with 11 positions matching TRBD2. Germline CDR1 MNHEY, CDR2 SVGAGI. CDR3 length: 12 amino acids. In DNA form, the CDR3 reads TGTGCTAGCGGGGGGGCCGGAGATACGCAGTATTTT. Protein sequence: CASGGAGDTQYF.

Only one count was recorded for this clone. The gene calls are TRBV9 and TRBJ2-3; 12 nucleotides agree with TRBD2. The V gene end was trimmed by 7 bases and the J gene end by 0 bases; junction bases not matched to a gene: 9. The CDR3 has 17 amino acids. Germline V gene lookup returns CDR1 SGDLS and CDR2 YYNGEE. CDR3 residues: CASPKTSGGTSTDTQYF. Written as DNA, the CDR3 is TGTGCCAGCCCCAAGACTAGCGGGGGCACTAGCACAGATACGCAGTATTTT.

The V call is TRBV10-3, the J call TRBJ2-7; 7 bases line up with TRBD1. The V and J ends lost 10 bases and 4 bases, in that order; junction bases with no gene match: 13. Germline V gene data show CDR1 as ENHRY and CDR2 as SYGVKD. The CDR3 runs to 14 residues. CDR3 DNA sequence: TGTGCCACAGAGAAGGACAGGACCGAATACGAGCAGTACTTC. It codes for CATEKDRTEYEQYF.

The chain combines TRBV15 with TRBJ1-5, with D possibly being TRBD1 (6 bases). Germline CDR1 is LNHNV and CDR2 is YYDKDF (reference sequence). The CDR3 totals 16 residues. V shed 0 bases and J shed 1 base, with 10 bases lying between them. DNA for the CDR3: TGTGCCACCAGCAGAGAAGGGGGGGCGAGCAATCAGCCCCAGCATTTT. Translated: CATSREGGASNQPQHF.

The rearrangement joins TRBV19 to TRBJ2-5; 7 bases fit TRBD2. V lost 5 bases and J lost 6; bases outside the gene matches: 9. CDR1 is LNHDA, CDR2 SQIVND, per germline (reference sequence). This CDR3 is built from 14 residues. This CDR3 reads CASSPGGTSKTQYF. The CDR3 nucleotides are TGTGCCAGTAGTCCCGGGGGGACGTCTAAGACCCAGTACTTC.

The V gene is TRBV4-2, the J gene TRBJ2-6, with D possibly TRBD1 on 6 matching bases. The germline V and J ends were trimmed by 6 bases and 0 bases, with 15 bases remaining between them. Germline CDR1 is LGHNA and CDR2 is YNFKEQ. The CDR3 covers 17 residues. The CDR3 region is CASSPGGAPSGANVLTF. CDR3 coding DNA: TGTGCCAGCAGTCCTGGGGGCGCACCCTCTGGGGCCAACGTCCTGACTTTC.

This clone was detected a few times. The chain uses TRBV6-5 and TRBJ1-1; D not certain. The V end was cut by 6 bases, the J end by 1 base, with 12 bases between. Germline values: CDR1 MNHEY, CDR2 SVGAGI. The CDR3 loop spans 14 amino acids. CDR3 in amino acids: CASSTRRENTEAFF. CDR3 DNA sequence: TGTGCCAGCAGCACGCGACGGGAGAACACTGAAGCTTTCTTT.

The chain recombines TRBV7-9 with TRBJ2-2, with TRBD1 matching over 11 bases. V lost 5 bases and J lost 5; bases outside the gene matches: 4. The germline V gene encodes CDR1 SEHNR and CDR2 FQNEAQ (reference sequence). The CDR3 loop spans 15 amino acids. In DNA, the CDR3 is TGTGCCAGCAGCCCAGGACAGGGGGCGACCGGGGAGCTGTTTTTT. Translated: CASSPGQGATGELFF.

The CDR3 DNA sequence: TGTGCCAGCAGCCGCTCGGGGGAATCACAGACCGGCTACACCTTC. It translates to CASSRSGESQTGYTF. The chain has TRBV4-2 and TRBJ1-2, with a weak D call TRBD1 (5 bases). The V end lost 4 bases, the J end lost 8 bases, and 20 bases lay between the germline ends. The CDR3 covers 15 residues. The germline CDR1 and CDR2 sequences are LGHNA and YNFKEQ.

This clone has only a few counts. This chain joins TRBV3-1 (or the pseudogene TRBV3-2) and TRBJ1-2; no clear D. Germline CDR1 LGHDT, CDR2 YNNKEL (reference sequence). Trimming removed 0 bases at V and 14 bases at J, with 16 bases between. CDR3 size: 13 residues. In DNA, the CDR3 is TGTGCCAGCAGCCAAGATCGACGGGGTGCTTGGACCTTC. Translation gives CASSQDRRGAWTF.

This chain links TRBV3-1 (or the pseudogene TRBV3-2) with TRBJ1-4; D is ambiguous. The CDR3 spans 14 residues. Per the germline V gene, CDR1 is LGHDT and CDR2 is YNNKEL (reference sequence). Trimming shortened V by 3 bases and J by 0 bases, and 5 bases separated the two germline ends. This chain's CDR3 is CASSHRTTNEKLFF. The CDR3 region has the DNA TGTGCCAGCAGCCACAGAACAACTAATGAAAAACTGTTTTTT.

The chain links TRBV10-1 to TRBJ1-4; TRBD1 aligns across 9 bases. V shed 6 bases and J 9 bases; nucleotides not matched to a gene: 11. This CDR3 contains 15 residues. Germline V gene sequence: CDR1 WNHNN, CDR2 SYGVQD (reference sequence). The CDR3 is CASRPLQGARQKLFF. The CDR3 nucleotides are TGCGCCAGCAGGCCTTTACAGGGGGCGCGTCAAAAACTGTTTTTT.

This sequence joins TRBV19 and TRBJ2-3, with D perhaps TRBD1 (6 bases). The CDR3 covers 15 residues. Trimming cost V 7 bases and J 0 bases, with 14 bases left between them. Germline lookup yields CDR1 LNHDA and CDR2 SQIVND (reference sequence). In DNA form, the CDR3 reads TGTGCCAGTAAACCGGGACAAATTAGCACAGATACGCAGTATTTT. It codes for CASKPGQISTDTQYF. The full variable domain, its missing parts supplied by reference TRBV19 and TRBJ2-3, is DGGITQSPKYLFRKEGQNVTLSCEQNLNHDAMYWYRQDPGQGLRLIYYSQIVNDFQKGDIAEGYSVSREKKESFPLTVTSAQKNPTAFYLCASKPGQISTDTQYFGPGTRLTVL.

This clone has more than one count but fewer than ten. This chain uses TRBV5-4 with TRBJ1-2; 8 bases agree with TRBD1. The length of the CDR3 is 15 residues. With 3 bases clipped from V and 0 bases from J, the junction kept 4 bases outside the gene matches. Germline CDR1 SGHNT, CDR2 YYREEE (reference sequence). In nucleotides, the CDR3 is TGTGCCAGCAGCTCTACGACAGGGGCTAACTATGGCTACACCTTC. Residues: CASSSTTGANYGYTF.

The rearrangement joins TRBV6-1 to TRBJ2-5; TRBD2 matches at 7 bases. V was pared by 3 bases and J by 2 bases, with 6 bases of the junction left unmatched. CDR1 is MNHNS, CDR2 SASEGT, per germline. The CDR3 length is 15 residues. CDR3 protein: CASSDPGEGQETQYF. The CDR3 DNA sequence: TGTGCCAGCAGTGACCCGGGGGAGGGGCAAGAGACCCAGTACTTC.

The rearrangement links TRBV3-1 (or the pseudogene TRBV3-2) to TRBJ2-3; 7 bases fit TRBD2. This CDR3 is built from 16 residues. Trimming at V came to 4 bases and at J to 4 bases, leaving 11 bases not matched to a gene. Per the germline V gene, CDR1 is LGHDT and CDR2 is YNNKEL (reference sequence). This CDR3 reads CASSLRGYRGADTQYF. Here the CDR3 DNA reads TGTGCCAGCAGCCTCCGGGGATACCGGGGGGCAGATACGCAGTATTTT.

The V gene is TRBV19, the J gene TRBJ1-5; TRBD1 is a possible D gene (6 bases). V gave up 7 bases and J gave up 7 bases, with 20 bases separating them. The CDR3 is made up of 15 amino acids. CDR1 LNHDA and CDR2 SQIVND come from the germline V gene (reference sequence). The DNA for the CDR3 is TGTGCCAGTACCCAGACCCTGGACAGTTACCAGCCCCAGCATTTT. Translating it yields CASTQTLDSYQPQHF.

The V and J genes are TRBV5-6 and TRBJ1-2, with 9 bases lining up with TRBD1. Germline trimming cut 4 bases from V and 8 bases from J; bases unmatched to any gene: 15. Germline loops: CDR1 SGHDT, CDR2 YYEEEE. This CDR3 has 16 residues. CDR3 nucleotide sequence: TGTGCCAGCAGCCGGTATGGGACAGGGAGTGGGTTGGGCTACACCTTC. It codes for CASSRYGTGSGLGYTF.

The chain is built from TRBV3-1 (or the pseudogene TRBV3-2) and TRBJ2-1, with 7 bases identical to TRBD2. Per germline, CDR1 LGHDT and CDR2 YNNKEL (reference sequence). Trimming took 2 bases from V and 1 from J; bases not matched to a gene: 8. The CDR3 totals 17 residues. The CDR3 spells CASSQHQTSRSYNEQFF. Here the CDR3 DNA reads TGTGCCAGCAGCCAACATCAGACTAGCAGGTCCTACAATGAGCAGTTCTTC.

This clone was observed a single time. CDR3 bases: TGTGCCAGCAGTCTTATCGGACAGGGGTCCACCGGGGAGCTGTTTTTT. Protein sequence: CASSLIGQGSTGELFF. This chain connects TRBV11-2 to TRBJ2-2, with TRBD1 matching 9 bases. Trimming took 6 bases from V and 4 from J; bases not matched to a gene: 9. Per the germline V gene, CDR1 is SGHAT and CDR2 is FQNNGV. The CDR3 runs 16 residues. The entire variable domain, with the rest obtained from reference TRBV11-2 and TRBJ2-2, is as follows: EAGVAQSPRYKIIEKRQSVAFWCNPISGHATLYWYQQILGQGPKLLIQFQNNGVVDDSQLPKDRFSAERLKGVDSTLKIQPAKLEDSAVYLCASSLIGQGSTGELFFGEGSRLTVL.

The chain uses TRBV11-2 and TRBJ1-1, with D maybe TRBD1 (5 bases). Between the trimmed V and J ends, which lost 0 bases and 10 bases, there was a span of 12 bases. Germline V CDR1 and CDR2: SGHAT, FQNNGV. This CDR3 has 13 amino acids. CDR3 DNA sequence: TGTGCCAGCAGCTTAGAGTCCGCGGGGGGAGCTTTCTTT. It yields the protein CASSLESAGGAFF.